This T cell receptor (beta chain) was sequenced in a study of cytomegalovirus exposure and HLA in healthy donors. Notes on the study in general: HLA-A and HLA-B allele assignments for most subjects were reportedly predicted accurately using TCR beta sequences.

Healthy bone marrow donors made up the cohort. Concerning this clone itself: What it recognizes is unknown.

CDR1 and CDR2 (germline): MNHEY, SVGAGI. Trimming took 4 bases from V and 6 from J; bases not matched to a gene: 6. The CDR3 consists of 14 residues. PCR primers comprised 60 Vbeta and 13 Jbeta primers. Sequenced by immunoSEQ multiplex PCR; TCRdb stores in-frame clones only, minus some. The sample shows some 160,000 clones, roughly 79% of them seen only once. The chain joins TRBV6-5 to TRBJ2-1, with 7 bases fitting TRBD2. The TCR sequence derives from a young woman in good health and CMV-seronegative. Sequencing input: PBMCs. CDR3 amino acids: CASSLLGGFNEQFF. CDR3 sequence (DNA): TGTGCCAGCAGTTTATTGGGAGGGTTCAATGAGCAGTTCTTC.